What follows are 27 T cell receptor beta chains derived from one specimen sequenced in a study of cytomegalovirus exposure and HLA in healthy donors. The PCR employed 60 Vbeta primers together with 13 Jbeta primers. This table comes from immunoSEQ multiplex PCR, and its TCRdb copy is limited to in-frame clones, with some not included. This sample yields approximately 180,000 clones, of which about 76% are seen a single time; roughly 1.4% belongs to the top ten. What was sequenced was PBMCs. These receptors were obtained from a woman aged 50 to 60 in good health and CMV-seronegative.

The chain couples TRBV5-4 to TRBJ1-2; the D gene is possibly TRBD1 (6 bases). The CDR3 contains 14 residues. Germline V gives CDR1 SGHNT, CDR2 YYREEE (reference sequence). Trimming removed 1 base at V and 6 bases at J, with 13 bases between. The CDR3 coding sequence is TGTGCCAGCAGCTTGTCAGGGGATAGGAATGGCTACACCTTC. It encodes CASSLSGDRNGYTF.

V is TRBV18 and J is TRBJ2-3; tentative D call: TRBD2 (7 bases). The CDR3 covers 17 residues. Germline assignment: CDR1 KGHSH and CDR2 LQKENI. Trimming took 1 base from V and 2 from J, leaving 16 bases between them. The CDR3 nucleotides read TGTGCCAGCTCACCACGCCTCCCGGGGGGCATCACAGATACGCAGTATTTT. This codes for CASSPRLPGGITDTQYF.

The chain is built from TRBV6-1 and TRBJ1-1, with TRBD1 matching 7 bases. The V segment lost 10 bases and the J segment 11 bases; nucleotides outside the gene matches: 19. CDR3 length equals 14 residues. Germline V lookup: CDR1 MNHNS, CDR2 SASEGT. The CDR3 here is CATPPPGQRPRAFF. The CDR3, as DNA: TGTGCCACGCCCCCTCCGGGACAGAGGCCTCGGGCTTTCTTT.

The chain uses TRBV7-2 and TRBJ2-3; D is uncertain. From germline, CDR1 is SGHTA and CDR2 FQGNSA. This CDR3 has 15 residues. V was trimmed by 2 bases and J by 3 bases, leaving 12 bases between them. The CDR3 nucleotides read TGTGCCAGCAGCTTATACTTTATCGGGACAGATACGCAGTATTTT. Its translation is CASSLYFIGTDTQYF.

The chain combines TRBV7-2 with TRBJ2-3; D gene ambiguous. CDR1 and CDR2 (germline): SGHTA, FQGNSA. V was clipped by 3 bases and J by 7 bases, with 11 bases between them. CDR3 length: 13 amino acids. The CDR3 DNA reads as TGTGCCAGCAGCTTCAGAGGTACAAATACGCAGTATTTT. It translates to CASSFRGTNTQYF.

The rearrangement joins TRBV6-1 to TRBJ2-2; maybe TRBD1 (6 bases). This CDR3 contains 18 residues. Trimming removed 2 bases at V and 0 bases at J, with 16 bases between. Per germline, CDR1 MNHNS and CDR2 SASEGT. The CDR3 here is CASSERTLGQSNTGELFF. The CDR3 coding sequence is TGTGCCAGCAGTGAAAGGACTCTAGGACAGTCGAACACCGGGGAGCTGTTTTTT.

V usage is TRBV20-1 and J usage is TRBJ2-1; 7 bases are shared with TRBD2. The CDR3 has 10 amino acids. Trimming cost V 5 bases and J 12 bases; bases outside gene matches: 4. Germline V CDR1 and CDR2: DFQATT, SNEGSKA (reference sequence). The CDR3 is CSAQASGQFF. Here the CDR3 DNA reads TGCAGTGCTCAGGCTAGCGGGCAGTTCTTC.

At least ten counts were recorded for this clone. V usage is TRBV29-1 and J usage is TRBJ2-2; D may be TRBD1 (5 bases). V lost 4 bases and J lost 6, with 9 bases in between. Germline CDR1 reads SQVTM; CDR2 reads ANQGSEA. The CDR3 has 12 residues. The CDR3 region is CSVVQGSGELFF. The CDR3 bases are TGCAGCGTTGTGCAGGGCTCCGGGGAGCTGTTTTTT.

The chain employs TRBV19 and TRBJ2-2; D is perhaps TRBD1 (6 bases). Germline V gene data show CDR1 as LNHDA and CDR2 as SQIVND (reference sequence). The CDR3 length is 14 residues. Trimming stripped 5 bases from V and 4 bases from J, with 11 bases between. The CDR3 bases are TGTGCCAGTAGTCCCGGGACATCCACCGGGGAGCTGTTTTTT. Translation: CASSPGTSTGELFF.

The rearrangement links TRBV5-1 to TRBJ1-1, with TRBD1 matching over 7 bases. The germline gives CDR1 SGHRS, CDR2 YFSETQ. V was clipped by 4 bases and J by 6 bases; unmatched bases: 15. This CDR3 has 16 amino acids. The CDR3 is CASSLMTGTPSAEAFF. CDR3 sequence (DNA): TGCGCCAGCAGCCTCATGACAGGGACCCCGAGCGCTGAAGCTTTCTTT.

The chain combines TRBV14 with TRBJ2-1; D is ambiguous. CDR3 length: 13 amino acids. CDR1 and CDR2 (germline): SGHDN, FVKESK. V was shortened by 4 bases and J by 10 bases, with 14 bases between the two germline ends. The CDR3 sequence: CASSPRNSLEQFF. CDR3 in DNA: TGTGCCAGCAGCCCCCGCAACTCCCTCGAGCAGTTCTTC.

The rearrangement uses TRBV5-1 and TRBJ2-2; 12 bases match TRBD2. This CDR3 comprises 18 residues. Trimming cost V 4 bases and J 4 bases; bases outside gene matches: 11. Germline lookup yields CDR1 SGHRS and CDR2 YFSETQ. The CDR3 here is CASSKSNPGLAGTGELFF. The CDR3 nucleotides read TGCGCCAGCAGCAAATCAAATCCGGGACTAGCGGGCACCGGGGAGCTGTTTTTT.

The rearrangement joins TRBV6-6 to TRBJ1-6, with 7 bases identical to TRBD1. The germline V gene has CDR1 MNHNY and CDR2 SVGAGI (reference sequence). J gave up 7 bases and V 5 bases, and 8 bases lay outside the gene matches. The CDR3 is made up of 15 amino acids. The CDR3 sequence: CASSLAGQRNSPLHF. The CDR3 bases are TGTGCCAGCAGTCTAGCGGGACAGAGAAATTCACCCCTCCACTTT.

This clone was counted a few times. This chain uses TRBV5-4 with TRBJ2-1; TRBD1 is a possible D gene (6 bases). V lost 6 bases to trimming and J lost 3 bases, with 19 bases between them. There are 16 residues in the CDR3. Germline CDR1 and CDR2: SGHNT and YYREEE (reference sequence). The CDR3 region has the DNA TGTGCCAGCACCTCTTCCCTCAGGGGTATCTACAATGAGCAGTTCTTC. Protein sequence: CASTSSLRGIYNEQFF.

J is TRBJ1-2 and V is TRBV7-2; D remains unclear. Germline assignment: CDR1 SGHTA and CDR2 FQGNSA. The CDR3 consists of 11 residues. Trimming took 3 bases from V and 8 from J, leaving 7 bases between them. In nucleotides, the CDR3 is TGTGCCAGCAGCTTGAGGAGAGGCTACACCTTC. Translation gives CASSLRRGYTF.

This clone has a single count. One end of the junction is discordant with germline, which a read error may explain. The rearrangement links TRBV7-9 to TRBJ2-7; no firm D call. In germline, CDR1 is SEHNR, CDR2 FQNEAQ (reference sequence). CDR3 length: 12 residues. The CDR3, as DNA: TGTTCCAGCAGCTTCCCGGCGGACGAGCAGTACTTC. Protein sequence: CSSSFPADEQYF.

This sequence joins TRBV25-1 and TRBJ2-1, with 12 bases matching TRBD2. CDR1 and CDR2 (germline): MGHDK, SYGVNS. The CDR3 is made up of 15 amino acids. The J segment lost 4 bases and the V segment lost 6 bases, leaving 4 bases of the junction unmatched. CDR3 DNA: TGTGCCAGCAGCCCCGGACTAGCGGGGTACAATGAGCAGTTCTTC. It yields the protein CASSPGLAGYNEQFF.

The CDR3 region is CASSTTGANQPQHF. In DNA form, the CDR3 reads TGTGCCAGTAGTACGACAGGGGCCAATCAGCCCCAGCATTTT. This chain uses TRBV19 with TRBJ1-5; 8 bases map to TRBD1. The germline V gene has CDR1 LNHDA and CDR2 SQIVND (reference sequence). This CDR3 region has 14 residues. V shed 4 bases and J 3 bases; nucleotides not matched to a gene: 2. Combining the CDR3 with reference TRBV19 and TRBJ1-5 gives the whole variable domain DGGITQSPKYLFRKEGQNVTLSCEQNLNHDAMYWYRQDPGQGLRLIYYSQIVNDFQKGDIAEGYSVSREKKESFPLTVTSAQKNPTAFYLCASSTTGANQPQHFGDGTRLSIL.

The chain couples TRBV5-4 to TRBJ1-2; D not resolved. Germline CDR1 SGHNT, CDR2 YYREEE (reference sequence). Trimming pared 4 bases from V and 10 bases from J, leaving 20 bases between. This CDR3 is built from 14 residues. The CDR3 spells CASSPQVGGRDYTF. The CDR3 region has the DNA TGTGCCAGCAGCCCTCAGGTTGGAGGGAGGGACTACACCTTC.

V and J are TRBV5-1 and TRBJ1-2; 8 positions match TRBD1. Germline V gene sequence: CDR1 SGHRS, CDR2 YFSETQ. The junction had 11 bases not matched to a gene; V was cut back by 3 bases and J by 4 bases. The CDR3 has 16 residues. The CDR3 sequence is CASSSRQGTLGYGYTF. The DNA for the CDR3 is TGCGCCAGCAGCTCACGACAGGGGACCCTGGGCTATGGCTACACCTTC.

In DNA, the CDR3 is TGTGTAACCGGGACTAGCGGGGGCCGTTACAATGAGCAGTTCTTC. This sequence encodes CVTGTSGGRYNEQFF. This chain uses TRBV7-2 with TRBJ2-1, with 14 bases matching TRBD2. CDR1 SGHTA and CDR2 FQGNSA come from the germline V gene. CDR3 length: 15 residues.

The chain combines TRBV7-9 with TRBJ1-1; no clear D. V shed 1 base and J shed 5 bases, with 8 bases lying between them. Germline CDR1 and CDR2: SEHNR and FQNEAQ (reference sequence). The CDR3 covers 13 residues. The CDR3 region has the DNA TGTGCCAGCAGCTTAGTTCGGGAGACTGAAGCTTTCTTT. Residues: CASSLVRETEAFF.

V usage is TRBV28 and J usage is TRBJ2-7, with 8 bases identical to TRBD2. The V and J ends lost 6 bases and 0 bases, in that order; junction bases with no gene match: 7. This CDR3 is built from 15 residues. In germline, CDR1 is MDHEN, CDR2 SYDVKM. The CDR3 DNA reads as TGTGCCAGCAGCGGGAGGGCCATAGGCTCCTACGAGCAGTACTTC. Protein sequence: CASSGRAIGSYEQYF. Filled out from reference TRBV28 and TRBJ2-7, the complete variable domain reads DVKVTQSSRYLVKRTGEKVFLECVQDMDHENMFWYRQDPGLGLRLIYFSYDVKMKEKGDIPEGYSVSREKKERFSLILESASTNQTSMYLCASSGRAIGSYEQYFGPGTRLTVT.

The V gene is TRBV2, the J gene TRBJ2-2; possible D gene TRBD2, 6 bases. The CDR3 has 15 amino acids. Germline values: CDR1 SNHLY, CDR2 FYNNEI. Trimming pared 11 bases from V and 0 bases from J, leaving 16 bases between. The CDR3 region has the DNA TGTGCCGGGGGGTGGGGCCCTACGAACACCGGGGAGCTGTTTTTT. This gives the protein CAGGWGPTNTGELFF.

V gene TRBV6-5 combines with J gene TRBJ2-4; the D gene is possibly TRBD2 (6 bases). The germline V gene encodes CDR1 MNHEY and CDR2 SVGAGI. The CDR3 is made up of 16 amino acids. Trimming shortened V by 2 bases and J by 0 bases, and 11 bases separated the two germline ends. The CDR3 DNA follows: TGTGCCAGCAGTTACCGAGGAGGGGTAGCCAAAAACATTCAGTACTTC. Encoded protein: CASSYRGGVAKNIQYF.

This chain connects TRBV7-8 to TRBJ2-5; D unresolved. The germline V gene has CDR1 SGHVS and CDR2 FQNEAQ. This CDR3 is 15 amino acids long. V lost 1 base to trimming and J lost 7 bases, with 16 bases between them. The CDR3 sequence is CASSLELGVAGTQYF. DNA for the CDR3: TGTGCCAGCAGCTTAGAGCTTGGAGTGGCTGGGACCCAGTACTTC.

The chain is built from TRBV7-2 and TRBJ2-7, with D tentatively TRBD1 (6 bases). The V end lost 2 bases, the J end lost 1 base, and 9 bases lay between the germline ends. Germline CDR1 SGHTA, CDR2 FQGNSA. This CDR3 is built from 14 residues. The DNA for the CDR3 is TGTGCCAGCAGCTTAAGTCAGGGGTCCTACGAGCAGTACTTC. Translation: CASSLSQGSYEQYF. Full variable domain (remainder filled in from reference TRBV7-2 and TRBJ2-7): GAGVSQSPSNKVTEKGKDVELRCDPISGHTALYWYRQSLGQGLEFLIYFQGNSAPDKSGLPSDRFSAERTGGSVSTLTIQRTQQEDSAVYLCASSLSQGSYEQYFGPGTRLTVT.